This section outlines one TCR beta chain sequence together with its context. Its antigen is unidentified. Losses at the gene ends were 3 bases for V and 2 bases for J; bases not matched to a gene: 9. The CDR3 contains 16 residues. Germline CDR1 and CDR2: MGHDK and SYGVNS. This specimen comes from a study of beta chain features in type 1 diabetes. Whole-study findings and limits: Type 1 diabetes patients had fewer VDJ junction insertions and more deletions. Researchers reported that naive, central memory and Treg TCRB repertoires appeared more similar in patients than in healthy donors.

Via the markers CD45RO/CCR7/CD25/CD127/CD95/CD27, stem cell-like memory, regulatory, central memory and naive CD4+ cells were sorted. Of the isolated RNA, all was reverse transcribed, and so the sequenced material was expressed TCRB transcripts. Average reads for naive, central memory and regulatory T cell samples were about 3.57 million. Clones were read by immunoSEQ multiplex PCR, and TCRdb kept only the in-frame ones, dropping some. The sample carries fewer than 550,000 clones, around 10% recorded once. The specimen was naive CD4+ T cells from blood. The chain links TRBV25-1 to TRBJ2-7, with TRBD1 matching 8 bases. This receptor was obtained from a woman aged 18 to 35 in good health. The CDR3 reads CASSEMGGTGPYEQYF. The CDR3 coding sequence is TGTGCCAGCAGTGAGATGGGCGGGACAGGACCCTACGAGCAGTACTTC.